This passage covers 15 T cell receptor beta chains from one sample sequenced in a study of T-cell reconstitution after alpha-beta-depleted transplantation in children. Preparation of the TCRbeta library used unique molecular identifiers. Each CDR3 protein is one row after TCRdb ran MiXCR on the PCR reads. Among 490,000 or so distinct CDR3 sequences listed, 12% were seen once. Here the sequenced sample was PBMCs from the stem cell graft donor, taken from the stem cell graft. The receptors derive from a human donor who donated a stem cell graft to a child with combined immunodeficiency.

This clonotype was counted a few times. The chain couples TRBV12-5 to TRBJ2-1; tentative D call: TRBD2 (5 bases). The CDR3 length is 11 residues. The ends were cut back, 5 bases at V and 10 bases at J, with 9 bases in the middle. Germline V gene lookup returns CDR1 LGHNT and CDR2 FRNRAP. CDR3 nucleotide sequence: TGTGCTAGTGGTACACCGGGGGAGCAGTTCTTC. It is translated as CASGTPGEQFF.

There are many counts of this clonotype. This CDR3 reads CASSLVARGQETQYF. CDR3 DNA sequence: TGTGCCAGCAGTTTAGTGGCCAGGGGGCAAGAGACCCAGTACTTC. The chain joins TRBV12-3 or TRBV12-4 to TRBJ2-5; TRBD1 agrees at 7 bases. CDR3 length: 15 amino acids. Losses at the gene ends were 1 base for V and 2 bases for J; bases not matched to a gene: 4.

This clonotype was picked up a small number of times. The J gene is TRBJ2-3, the V gene TRBV10-2; perhaps TRBD1 as D (5 bases). This CDR3 region has 15 residues. The ends were cut back, 7 bases at V and 3 bases at J, with 17 bases in the middle. Per the germline V gene, CDR1 is WSHSY and CDR2 is SAAADI. As DNA, the CDR3 is TGCGCCAGCACCCTGACAGCCCATTTTACAGATACGCAGTATTTT. It is translated as CASTLTAHFTDTQYF.

The rearrangement links TRBV28 to TRBJ2-5; 11 bases are shared with TRBD2. Per germline, CDR1 MDHEN and CDR2 SYDVKM. The V and J ends lost 5 bases and 5 bases, in that order; junction bases with no gene match: 7. The CDR3 is made up of 15 amino acids. Here the CDR3 DNA reads TGTGCCAGCAGTCTCACTAGCGGGGGTTTGGAGACCCAGTACTTC. Translating it yields CASSLTSGGLETQYF.

In its sample, this clonotype was seen a few times. This chain links TRBV12-3 or TRBV12-4 with TRBJ2-5; 9 bases agree with TRBD2. The V segment lost 6 bases and the J segment 5 bases; nucleotides outside the gene matches: 10. The CDR3 is made up of 15 amino acids. CDR3 amino acids: CASSRLGLAPETQYF. Here the CDR3 DNA reads TGTGCCAGCAGCCGCCTGGGACTAGCCCCCGAGACCCAGTACTTC.

This clonotype was seen repeatedly, ten times or more. The chain carries TRBV12-3 or TRBV12-4 and TRBJ2-7, with D perhaps TRBD2 (6 bases). The CDR3 consists of 14 residues. Deletions cut 8 bases from V and 0 bases from J, with 14 bases between. The CDR3 is CASRRDGSSYEQYF. DNA of the CDR3: TGTGCCAGCCGCCGGGACGGGAGCTCCTACGAGCAGTACTTC.

The genes are TRBV9 and TRBJ2-7, with TRBD2 identical over 7 bases. Germline CDR1 and CDR2: SGDLS and YYNGEE. The CDR3 is made up of 15 amino acids. The ends lost 0 bases at V and 5 bases at J; junction bases unmatched: 8. This CDR3 reads CASSVAGLVIDEQYF. As DNA, the CDR3 is TGTGCCAGCAGCGTAGCCGGACTAGTGATCGACGAGCAGTACTTC.

This clonotype came up many times. The rearrangement uses TRBV20-1 and TRBJ2-7; 8 bases agree with TRBD2. The CDR3 has 13 amino acids. Germline-derived CDR1 and CDR2 are DFQATT and SNEGSKA (reference sequence). The CDR3 DNA is TGCAGCATTAGCGGGGCCACTTGGAGGGAGCAGTACTTC. As protein: CSISGATWREQYF.

The chain employs TRBV20-1 and TRBJ2-3, with D possibly TRBD2 on 6 matching bases. The ends were cut back, 2 bases at V and 1 base at J, with 10 bases in the middle. CDR1 and CDR2 (germline): DFQATT, SNEGSKA (reference sequence). This CDR3 has 14 amino acids. The CDR3 bases are TGCAGTGCTAGAAGGGCTAGCGGCACAGATACGCAGTATTTT. As protein: CSARRASGTDTQYF.

This clonotype was seen ten or more times. The CDR3, as DNA: TGTGCCAGCAGCATGACTAGCGGGAGCCCGTGGACCCAGTACTTC. This gives the protein CASSMTSGSPWTQYF. V is TRBV6-2 or TRBV6-3 and J is TRBJ2-5; 12 bases align to TRBD2. With V trimmed by 6 bases and J by 7 bases, 9 bases remained unmatched. In germline, CDR1 is MNHEY, CDR2 SVGEGT. The CDR3 length is 15 residues.

This clonotype was seen only a few times. The chain links TRBV7-8 to TRBJ2-1; 8 bases align to TRBD2. Germline V gene sequence: CDR1 SGHVS, CDR2 FQNEAQ. V lost 5 bases, J lost 3 bases, and 9 bases stayed unmatched. The CDR3 totals 16 residues. CDR3 protein: CASSRGRGGLYNEQFF. Here the CDR3 DNA reads TGTGCCAGCAGCAGGGGACGGGGGGGCCTCTACAATGAGCAGTTCTTC. The full variable domain, in which reference TRBV7-8 and TRBJ2-1 provide the parts outside the CDR3, is GAGVSQSPRYKVAKRGQDVALRCDPISGHVSLFWYQQALGQGPEFLTYFQNEAQLDKSGLPSDRFFAERPEGSVSTLKIQRTQQEDSAVYLCASSRGRGGLYNEQFFGPGTRLTVL.

The rearrangement joins TRBV21-1 to TRBJ2-5; the table's D call of TRBD2 was not tested on the DNA. TRBV21-1 represents a pseudogene. The length of the CDR3 is 18 residues. CDR3 DNA: TGTGCCAGCAGCAAAGAGGATCAGGGAGGTCATGGATATGTGACCCAGTACTTC. It translates to CASSKEDQGGHGYVTQYF.

Only a few counts were recorded for this clonotype. The chain joins TRBV5-1 to TRBJ1-4; D is unresolved. The CDR3 covers 13 residues. Per germline, CDR1 SGHRS and CDR2 YFSETQ. The ends were cut back, 6 bases at V and 0 bases at J, with 6 bases in the middle. The CDR3 coding sequence is TGCGCCAGCAAAGAAGCAACTAATGAAAAACTGTTTTTT. Translation gives CASKEATNEKLFF.

J is TRBJ2-7 and V is TRBV9, with 7 positions matching TRBD2. The CDR3 runs 14 residues. V was clipped by 5 bases and J by 4 bases; unmatched bases: 9. The germline gives CDR1 SGDLS, CDR2 YYNGEE. The CDR3 region is CASSPGGSPYEQYF. Here the CDR3 DNA reads TGTGCCAGCAGTCCCGGGGGGTCTCCTTACGAGCAGTACTTC.

The chain links TRBV20-1 to TRBJ2-1; tentative D call: TRBD2 (5 bases). Germline CDR1 DFQATT, CDR2 SNEGSKA (reference sequence). This CDR3 spans 12 amino acids. The V gene lost 6 bases and the J gene lost 5 bases, with 11 bases spanning the gap. This CDR3 is CSATPEDNEQFF. Written as DNA, the CDR3 is TGCAGTGCCACCCCGGAGGACAATGAGCAGTTCTTC.